This TCR beta chain was sequenced during a study of blood T cell repertoires in COVID-19. For the study at large: The analysed material was cDNA or gDNA that came from T cells, B-cell-depleted T cells, or PBMCs.

In germline, CDR1 is MNHEY, CDR2 SVGAGI. The CDR3 extends over 13 amino acids. Trimming cost V 3 bases and J 4 bases, with 10 bases left between them. Assay used: immunoSEQ multiplex PCR; TCRdb lists only in-frame clones, some missing. The table includes 350,000 to 450,000 clones, around nine tenths detected once. Exposed enrollees had met someone with a PCR-confirmed or clinician-diagnosed COVID-19 case at some point within the 2 weeks before study entry. Sequencing was carried out using PBMCs or T cells enriched from blood (not recorded which). The chain uses TRBV6-5 and TRBJ2-7; possible D gene TRBD2, 5 bases. The sequence was obtained from a woman aged 18-29 years who had been exposed to COVID-19. Here the CDR3 reads CASSYNSGYEQYF. The CDR3 coding sequence is TGTGCCAGCAGTTATAATTCGGGGTACGAGCAGTACTTC.